The T cell receptor beta chain under discussion was sequenced for a study of CD8 T cells in Susac syndrome. The study, taken as a whole, reports: Expansion of clones was not seen in the CD4+ T cell repertoires of Susac syndrome.

Germline CDR1 is SGHTA and CDR2 is FQGNSA. Trimming pared 0 bases from V and 5 bases from J, leaving 4 bases between. This CDR3 is built from 12 residues. Reverse transcription of roughly 0.45 to 1 ug RNA used random hexamers. Amplification of the TCR beta CDR3 was carried out by immunoSEQ multiplex PCR, which spanned a total of 54 Vbeta and 13 Jbeta segments. TCRdb analysed the immunoSEQ multiplex PCR reads with MiXCR anew, one entry per CDR3 protein. The table includes about 140,000 distinct CDR3 sequences, about 94% detected once. Notes on this clonotype: The antigen is unknown.

The source of this sequence is a human donor with Susac syndrome. The chain carries TRBV7-2 and TRBJ2-5, with D uncertain. Sequenced input: CD4+ T cells from PBMCs. CDR3 loop: CASSLAPETQYF. The DNA of the CDR3 is TGTGCCAGCAGCTTAGCTCCGGAGACCCAGTACTTC.